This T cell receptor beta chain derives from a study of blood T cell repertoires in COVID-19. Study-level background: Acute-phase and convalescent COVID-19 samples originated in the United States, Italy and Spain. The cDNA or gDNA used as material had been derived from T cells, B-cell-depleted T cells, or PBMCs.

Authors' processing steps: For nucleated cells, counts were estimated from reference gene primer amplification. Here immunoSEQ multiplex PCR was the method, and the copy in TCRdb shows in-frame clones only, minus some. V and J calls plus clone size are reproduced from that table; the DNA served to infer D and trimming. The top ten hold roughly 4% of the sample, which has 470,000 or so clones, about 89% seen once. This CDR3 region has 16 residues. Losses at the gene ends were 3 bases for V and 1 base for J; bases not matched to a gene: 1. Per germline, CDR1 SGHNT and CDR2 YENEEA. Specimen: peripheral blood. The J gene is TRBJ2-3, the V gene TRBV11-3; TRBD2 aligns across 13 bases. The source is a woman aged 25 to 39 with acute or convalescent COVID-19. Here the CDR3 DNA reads TGTGCCAGCAGCTTGGGGACTAGCGGGGGCACAGATACGCAGTATTTT. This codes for CASSLGTSGGTDTQYF.